A single sample gave rise to the 19 T cell receptor beta chains below, sequenced in a study of T cells after yellow fever vaccination. MiXCR was run by TCRdb on the 5' RACE reads, yielding one entry per CDR3 protein. The table shows about 630,000 distinct CDR3 sequences, with around 12% occurring only once. The sample was PBMCs, taken on the day of the yellow fever booster vaccination. These receptors all stem from a man aged 25-40 years who received the YFV17D yellow fever vaccine.

This clonotype has just a few counts. The gene calls are TRBV12-3 or TRBV12-4 and TRBJ2-7, with 13 bases matching TRBD2. V shed 5 bases, J shed 6 bases, and the junction held 7 bases outside the gene matches. This CDR3 is 15 amino acids long. CDR3: CASSTGLAGDIEQYF. CDR3 coding DNA: TGTGCCAGCAGTACCGGACTAGCGGGAGATATCGAGCAGTACTTC.

The chain couples TRBV19 to TRBJ2-1, with 7 positions matching TRBD1. V lost 3 bases, J lost 2 bases, and 4 bases stayed unmatched. Germline lookup yields CDR1 LNHDA and CDR2 SQIVND (reference sequence). This CDR3 spans 15 amino acids. The chain's CDR3 is CASSMDRYAYNEQFF. The CDR3 DNA is TGTGCCAGTAGTATGGACAGGTACGCCTACAATGAGCAGTTCTTC. The whole variable domain, remainder taken from reference TRBV19 and TRBJ2-1, is DGGITQSPKYLFRKEGQNVTLSCEQNLNHDAMYWYRQDPGQGLRLIYYSQIVNDFQKGDIAEGYSVSREKKESFPLTVTSAQKNPTAFYLCASSMDRYAYNEQFFGPGTRLTVL.

V is TRBV7-9 and J is TRBJ2-7; the D is unclear. CDR1 and CDR2 (germline): SEHNR, FQNEAQ (reference sequence). This CDR3 has 14 residues. V lost 1 base and J lost 6, with 13 bases in between. The CDR3, as DNA: TGTGCCAGCAGCTTAGGGGCCCAATCTATCGAGCAGTACTTC. Translating it yields CASSLGAQSIEQYF.

V usage is TRBV7-2 and J usage is TRBJ2-3, with 7 positions matching TRBD2. Looked up from germline, CDR1 is SGHTA and CDR2 is FQGNSA. The CDR3 runs to 14 residues. V was clipped by 6 bases and J by 1 base; unmatched bases: 4. CDR3 in amino acids: CASRKAGRTDTQYF. CDR3 coding DNA: TGTGCCAGCAGGAAAGCGGGACGCACAGATACGCAGTATTTT.

The J gene is TRBJ1-5, the V gene TRBV6-2 or TRBV6-3, with D unresolved. The CDR3 runs 12 residues. Germline lookup yields CDR1 MNHEY and CDR2 SVGEGT. Trimming took off 7 bases at V and 3 bases at J, with 7 bases between the two ends. The CDR3 region has the DNA TGTGCCAGCACAAACCCCAATCAGCCCCAGCATTTT. Protein: CASTNPNQPQHF.

This chain uses TRBV19 with TRBJ2-5; D unresolved. The germline CDR1 and CDR2 sequences are LNHDA and SQIVND (reference sequence). V dropped 6 bases and J dropped 5 bases, with 7 bases sitting between them. The CDR3 length is 11 residues. CDR3 protein: CASRVGETQYF. CDR3 bases: TGTGCCAGTAGGGTCGGGGAGACCCAGTACTTC. The variable domain in full, completed from reference TRBV19 and TRBJ2-5, reads DGGITQSPKYLFRKEGQNVTLSCEQNLNHDAMYWYRQDPGQGLRLIYYSQIVNDFQKGDIAEGYSVSREKKESFPLTVTSAQKNPTAFYLCASRVGETQYFGPGTRLLVL.

The V call is TRBV6-6, the J call TRBJ2-2, with 10 bases fitting TRBD1. From germline, CDR1 is MNHNY and CDR2 SVGAGI (reference sequence). This CDR3 comprises 13 residues. Losses at the gene ends were 10 bases for V and 5 bases for J; bases not matched to a gene: 4. In DNA form, the CDR3 reads TGTGCCATCGGGGACAGGGGTACCGGGGAGCTGTTTTTT. Protein sequence: CAIGDRGTGELFF.

There are a few counts of this clonotype. The genes are TRBV29-1 and TRBJ2-7, with TRBD1 identical over 9 bases. The V gene's germline CDR1 is SQVTM and CDR2 ANQGSEA. V trimming: 3 bases; J trimming: 12 bases; junction bases outside the gene matches: 12. This CDR3 has 13 residues. This chain's CDR3 is CSVEGGQGTGRYF. CDR3 bases: TGCAGCGTTGAGGGGGGACAGGGAACAGGACGGTACTTC.

The CDR3 bases are TGTGCCACCCTACCTGGACACTCCTATTACGAGCAGTACTTC. It encodes CATLPGHSYYEQYF. V gene TRBV2 combines with J gene TRBJ2-7; D might be TRBD1 (5 bases). Germline CDR1 reads SNHLY; CDR2 reads FYNNEI. The V end was cut by 10 bases, the J end by 4 bases, with 20 bases between. The CDR3 extends over 14 amino acids.

CDR3 in amino acids: CSAHPGDRDYGYTF. CDR3 DNA sequence: TGCAGTGCTCACCCGGGGGACAGGGACTATGGCTACACCTTC. The V and J genes are TRBV20-1 and TRBJ1-2; 9 bases are shared with TRBD1. Germline V gene data show CDR1 as DFQATT and CDR2 as SNEGSKA (reference sequence). The length of the CDR3 is 14 residues. With 5 bases clipped from V and 3 bases from J, the junction kept 7 bases outside the gene matches.

The sample holds a few counts of this clonotype. V gene TRBV7-2 combines with J gene TRBJ2-1; TRBD2 matches 9 bases. Losses at the gene ends were 5 bases for V and 0 bases for J; bases not matched to a gene: 2. Germline lookup yields CDR1 SGHTA and CDR2 FQGNSA. The CDR3 is made up of 15 amino acids. In DNA, the CDR3 is TGTGCCAGCAGCCATAGCGGGAGCTCCTACAATGAGCAGTTCTTC. Protein product: CASSHSGSSYNEQFF.

Turning to this clonotype: Mismatch with germline at one junction end may stem from a read error. The gene calls are TRBV20-1 and TRBJ2-1, with D unclear. Germline-derived CDR1 and CDR2 are DFQATT and SNEGSKA (reference sequence). The CDR3 length is 17 residues. CDR3 sequence: CSASDLFSRTSSNEQFF. The CDR3 DNA sequence: TGCAGTGCTAGTGACCTGTTTAGCCGGACCTCCTCCAATGAGCAGTTCTTC.

This chain joins TRBV7-9 and TRBJ1-4; D remains ambiguous. V lost 5 bases to trimming and J lost 8 bases, with 9 bases between them. Germline V gives CDR1 SEHNR, CDR2 FQNEAQ (reference sequence). The CDR3 extends over 12 amino acids. The CDR3 region is CASSRSWEKLFF. The CDR3 DNA sequence: TGTGCCAGCAGCCGATCGTGGGAAAAACTGTTTTTT.

This clonotype was counted at least ten times. This chain joins TRBV7-2 and TRBJ2-5, with D possibly matching TRBD2 (6 bases). V lost 1 base, J lost 3 bases, and 12 bases lay in between. Looked up from germline, CDR1 is SGHTA and CDR2 is FQGNSA. The CDR3 sequence is 15 residues long. The CDR3: CASSLGGTIKETQYF. The DNA of the CDR3 is TGTGCCAGCAGCTTAGGCGGGACGATTAAAGAGACCCAGTACTTC.

This chain connects TRBV20-1 to TRBJ1-2; 7 bases are a match to TRBD1. The CDR3 contains 15 residues. Germline CDR1 and CDR2: DFQATT and SNEGSKA (reference sequence). V lost 6 bases, J lost 4 bases, and 14 bases stayed unmatched. In nucleotides, the CDR3 is TGCAGTGCAACCTATCAGGGGGAGAAATTCTATGGCTACACCTTC. Protein sequence: CSATYQGEKFYGYTF.

The rearrangement links TRBV14 to TRBJ2-1; no firm D call. The germline CDR1 and CDR2 sequences are SGHDN and FVKESK. V was clipped by 0 bases and J by 10 bases, with 10 bases between them. This CDR3 contains 13 residues. CDR3 nucleotide sequence: TGTGCCAGCAGCCAAGATCTTCGAGCGGAGCAGTTCTTC. This sequence encodes CASSQDLRAEQFF.

This clonotype appeared a few times. The chain links TRBV5-1 to TRBJ1-1, with 7 bases aligning to TRBD1. CDR1 is SGHRS and CDR2 is YFSETQ in the germline V gene. The CDR3 length is 14 residues. V dropped 3 bases and J dropped 2; count of bases not matched to a gene: 4. Here the CDR3 reads CASSSRGRNTEAFF. The CDR3 region has the DNA TGCGCCAGCAGCTCGAGGGGGCGAAACACTGAAGCTTTCTTT.

The table lists this clonotype with a few counts. V gene TRBV10-3 combines with J gene TRBJ2-5; 7 bases fit TRBD1. The V and J ends lost 5 bases and 2 bases, in that order; junction bases with no gene match: 11. Germline loops: CDR1 ENHRY, CDR2 SYGVKD. This CDR3 is 16 amino acids long. The CDR3 spells CAISYDNPGQQETQYF. The CDR3 coding sequence is TGTGCCATCAGTTACGATAATCCGGGACAGCAAGAGACCCAGTACTTC.

Comment on this clonotype: Germline is not matched at one junction end, which may reflect a read error. The genes are TRBV5-1 and TRBJ2-2; possible D gene TRBD1, 6 bases. Germline V lookup: CDR1 SGHRS, CDR2 YFSETQ. The CDR3 is 16 residues long. CDR3 DNA sequence: TGCGCCAGCAGCTGGGGCCTTGACAGGCTTACCGGGGAGCAGTTTTTT. Protein product: CASSWGLDRLTGEQFF.